The present T cell receptor (beta chain) was sequenced within a study of shared clonotypes between healthy human individuals. Germline V lookup: CDR1 MDHEN, CDR2 SYDVKM. The CDR3 extends over 14 amino acids. Trimming took 4 bases from V and 4 from J; bases not matched to a gene: 3. Terminally differentiated effector memory CD45RA+ cells were left out of the naive CD8 fraction, which was CD45RO-negative and positively selected for CCR7. The data were produced by immunoSEQ multiplex PCR, yet TCRdb's version contains in-frame clones alone and is incomplete. Of about 2.2 million clones detected, just under 95% appear once; the ten largest clones hold around 1.8%.

The sample taken for sequencing was naive CD8+ T cells from PBMCs. The receptor was derived from a man aged 18-30 years in good health. Some clones in this sample may be carry-over from other donors' samples. This chain uses TRBV28 with TRBJ2-3, with TRBD1 matching over 9 bases. The DNA for the CDR3 is TGTGCCAGCAGTTACAGGGGGCAGGCAGATACGCAGTATTTT. It yields the protein CASSYRGQADTQYF.